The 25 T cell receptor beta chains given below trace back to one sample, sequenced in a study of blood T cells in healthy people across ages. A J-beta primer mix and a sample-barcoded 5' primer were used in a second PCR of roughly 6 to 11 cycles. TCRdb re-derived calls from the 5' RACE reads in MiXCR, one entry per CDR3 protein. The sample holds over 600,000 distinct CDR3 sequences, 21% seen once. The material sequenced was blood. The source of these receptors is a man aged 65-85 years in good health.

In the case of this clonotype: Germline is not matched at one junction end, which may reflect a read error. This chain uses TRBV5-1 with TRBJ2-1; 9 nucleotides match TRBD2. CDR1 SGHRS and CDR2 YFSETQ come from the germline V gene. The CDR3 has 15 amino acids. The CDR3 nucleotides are TGCGCCAGCAGCTCAGGACTAGCGACTAACAATGAGCAGCTCTTC. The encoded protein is CASSSGLATNNEQLF.

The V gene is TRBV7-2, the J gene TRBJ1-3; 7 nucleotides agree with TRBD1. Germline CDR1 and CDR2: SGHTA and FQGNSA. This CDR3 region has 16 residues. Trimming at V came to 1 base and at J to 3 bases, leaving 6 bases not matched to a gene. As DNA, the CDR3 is TGTGCCAGCAGCTTAGTAACAGGGGTTCGTGGAAACACCATATATTTT. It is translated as CASSLVTGVRGNTIYF.

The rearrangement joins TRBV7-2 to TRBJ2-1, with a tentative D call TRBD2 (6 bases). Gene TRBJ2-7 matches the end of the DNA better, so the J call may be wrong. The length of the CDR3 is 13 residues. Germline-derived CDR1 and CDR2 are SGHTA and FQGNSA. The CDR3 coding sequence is TGTGCCAGCAGCGCTGGACTATTTTCCGAGCAGTACGTC. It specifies CASSAGLFSEQYV.

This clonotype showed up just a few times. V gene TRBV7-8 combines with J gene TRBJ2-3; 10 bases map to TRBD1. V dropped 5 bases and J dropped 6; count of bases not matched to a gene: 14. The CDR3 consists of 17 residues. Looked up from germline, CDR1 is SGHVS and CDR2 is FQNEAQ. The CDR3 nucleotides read TGTGCCAGCAGCCGCCGGGTCGGGGGGACAGGGGCGGATACGCAGTATTTT. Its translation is CASSRRVGGTGADTQYF.

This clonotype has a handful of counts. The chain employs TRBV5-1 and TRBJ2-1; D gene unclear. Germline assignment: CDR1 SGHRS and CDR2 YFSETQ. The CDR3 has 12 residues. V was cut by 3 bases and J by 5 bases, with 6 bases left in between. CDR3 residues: CASSYLDNEQFF. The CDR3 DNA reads TGCGCCAGCAGCTACCTAGACAATGAGCAGTTCTTC.

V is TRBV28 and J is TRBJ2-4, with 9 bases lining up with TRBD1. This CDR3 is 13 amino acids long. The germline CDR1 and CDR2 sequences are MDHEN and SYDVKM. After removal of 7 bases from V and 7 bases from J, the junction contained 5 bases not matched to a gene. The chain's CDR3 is CASTGTGSNIQYF. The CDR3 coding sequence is TGTGCCAGCACTGGGACAGGGTCGAACATTCAGTACTTC.

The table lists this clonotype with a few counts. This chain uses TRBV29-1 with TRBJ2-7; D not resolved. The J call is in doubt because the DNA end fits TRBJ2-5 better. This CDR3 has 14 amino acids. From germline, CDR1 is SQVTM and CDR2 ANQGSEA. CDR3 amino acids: CSVAPFEAQETQYF. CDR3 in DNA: TGCAGCGTTGCACCCTTCGAAGCCCAAGAGACCCAGTACTTC.

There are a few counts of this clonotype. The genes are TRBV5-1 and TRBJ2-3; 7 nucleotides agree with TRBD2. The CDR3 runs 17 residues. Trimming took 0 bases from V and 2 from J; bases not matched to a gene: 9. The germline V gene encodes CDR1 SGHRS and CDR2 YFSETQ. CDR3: CASSLGTPLAATDTQYF. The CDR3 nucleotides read TGCGCCAGCAGCTTGGGGACCCCGCTAGCGGCCACAGATACGCAGTATTTT.

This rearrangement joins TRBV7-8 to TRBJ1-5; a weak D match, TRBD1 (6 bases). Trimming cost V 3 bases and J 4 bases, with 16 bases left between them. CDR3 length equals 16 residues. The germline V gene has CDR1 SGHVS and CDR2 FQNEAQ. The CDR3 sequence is CASSFAGEVWNQPQHF. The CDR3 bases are TGTGCCAGCAGCTTTGCAGGGGAGGTTTGGAATCAGCCCCAGCATTTT. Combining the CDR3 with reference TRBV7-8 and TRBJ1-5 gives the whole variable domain GAGVSQSPRYKVAKRGQDVALRCDPISGHVSLFWYQQALGQGPEFLTYFQNEAQLDKSGLPSDRFFAERPEGSVSTLKIQRTQQEDSAVYLCASSFAGEVWNQPQHFGDGTRLSIL.

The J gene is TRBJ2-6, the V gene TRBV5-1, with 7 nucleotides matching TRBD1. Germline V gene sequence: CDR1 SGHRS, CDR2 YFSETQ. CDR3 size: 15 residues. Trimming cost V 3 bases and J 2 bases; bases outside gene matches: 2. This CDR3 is CASSSDRTGANVLTF. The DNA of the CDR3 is TGCGCCAGCAGCTCGGACAGGACTGGGGCCAACGTCCTGACTTTC.

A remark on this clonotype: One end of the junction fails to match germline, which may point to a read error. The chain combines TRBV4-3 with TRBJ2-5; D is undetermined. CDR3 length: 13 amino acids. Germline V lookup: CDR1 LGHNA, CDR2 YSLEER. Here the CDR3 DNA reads TGCGCCAGCATCCAAGATCTCCGAGAGACCCAGTACTTC. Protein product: CASIQDLRETQYF.

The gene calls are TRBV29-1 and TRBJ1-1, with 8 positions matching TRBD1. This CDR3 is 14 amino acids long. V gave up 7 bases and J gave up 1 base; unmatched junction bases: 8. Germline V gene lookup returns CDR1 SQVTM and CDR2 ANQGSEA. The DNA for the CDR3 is TGCAGCGCCTCCGGGACAGGAGGGAACACTGAAGCTTTCTTT. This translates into CSASGTGGNTEAFF.

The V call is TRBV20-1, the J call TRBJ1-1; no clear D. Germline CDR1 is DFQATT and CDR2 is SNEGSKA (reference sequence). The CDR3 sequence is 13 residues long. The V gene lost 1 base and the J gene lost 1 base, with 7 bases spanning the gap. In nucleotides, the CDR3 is TGCAGTGCTAGAGGTAGCCAGAACACTGAAGCTTTCTTT. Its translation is CSARGSQNTEAFF.

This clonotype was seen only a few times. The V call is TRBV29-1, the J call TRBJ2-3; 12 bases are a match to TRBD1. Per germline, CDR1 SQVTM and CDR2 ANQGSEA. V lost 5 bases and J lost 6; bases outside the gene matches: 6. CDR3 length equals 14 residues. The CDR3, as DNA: TGCAGCGTTAGAGGGGGACAGGGGGCCGATACGCAGTATTTT. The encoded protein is CSVRGGQGADTQYF.

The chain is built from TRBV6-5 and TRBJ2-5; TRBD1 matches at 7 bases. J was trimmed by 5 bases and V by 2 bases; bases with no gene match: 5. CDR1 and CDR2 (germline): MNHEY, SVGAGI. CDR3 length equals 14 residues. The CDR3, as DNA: TGTGCCAGCAGTTACCCAGGGGGTGGCGAGACCCAGTACTTC. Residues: CASSYPGGGETQYF.

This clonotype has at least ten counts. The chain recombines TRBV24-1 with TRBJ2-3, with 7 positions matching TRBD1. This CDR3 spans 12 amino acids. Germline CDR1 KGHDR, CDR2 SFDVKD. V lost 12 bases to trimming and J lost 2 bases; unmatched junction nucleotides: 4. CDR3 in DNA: TGTGCCGCAGGGGGTAACACAGATACGCAGTATTTT. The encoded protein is CAAGGNTDTQYF.

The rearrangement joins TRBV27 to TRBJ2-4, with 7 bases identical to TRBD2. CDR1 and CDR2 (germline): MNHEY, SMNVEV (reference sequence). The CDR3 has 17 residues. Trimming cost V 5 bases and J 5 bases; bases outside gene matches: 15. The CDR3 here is CASSPLGGMETENIQYF. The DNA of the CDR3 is TGTGCCAGCAGTCCCCTCGGGGGGATGGAGACAGAAAACATTCAGTACTTC.

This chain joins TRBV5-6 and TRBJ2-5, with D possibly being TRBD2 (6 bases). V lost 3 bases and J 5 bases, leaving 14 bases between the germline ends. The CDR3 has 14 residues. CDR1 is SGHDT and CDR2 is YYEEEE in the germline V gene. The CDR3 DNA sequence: TGTGCCAGCAGCTCCTCTAGCGATGGGGAGACCCAGTACTTC. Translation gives CASSSSSDGETQYF.

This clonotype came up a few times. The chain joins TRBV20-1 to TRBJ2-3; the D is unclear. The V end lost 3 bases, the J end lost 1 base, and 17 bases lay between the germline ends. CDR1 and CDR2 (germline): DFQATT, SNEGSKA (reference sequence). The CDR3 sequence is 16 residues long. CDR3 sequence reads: CSASLPGLERTDTQYF. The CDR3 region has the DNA TGCAGTGCTAGTCTACCGGGCCTTGAACGCACAGATACGCAGTATTTT.

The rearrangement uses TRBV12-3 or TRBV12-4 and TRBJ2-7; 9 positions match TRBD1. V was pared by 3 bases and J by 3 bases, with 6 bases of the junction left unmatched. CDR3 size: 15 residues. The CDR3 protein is CASSFGTGRYYEQYF. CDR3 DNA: TGTGCCAGCAGTTTTGGGACAGGGCGATACTACGAGCAGTACTTC.

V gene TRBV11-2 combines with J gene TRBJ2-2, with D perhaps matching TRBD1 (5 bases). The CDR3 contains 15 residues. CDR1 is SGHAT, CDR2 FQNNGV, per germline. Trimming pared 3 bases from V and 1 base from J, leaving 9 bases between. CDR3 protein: CASSFATENTGELFF. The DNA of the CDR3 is TGTGCCAGCAGCTTCGCGACAGAGAACACCGGGGAGCTGTTTTTT.

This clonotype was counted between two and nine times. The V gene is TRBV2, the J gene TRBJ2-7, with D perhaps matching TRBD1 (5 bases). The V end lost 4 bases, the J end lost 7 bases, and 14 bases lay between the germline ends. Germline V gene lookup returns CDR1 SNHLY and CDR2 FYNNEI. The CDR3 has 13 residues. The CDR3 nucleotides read TGTGCCAGCAGTGCGTCAGGGCTGTATGAGCAGTACTTC. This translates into CASSASGLYEQYF.

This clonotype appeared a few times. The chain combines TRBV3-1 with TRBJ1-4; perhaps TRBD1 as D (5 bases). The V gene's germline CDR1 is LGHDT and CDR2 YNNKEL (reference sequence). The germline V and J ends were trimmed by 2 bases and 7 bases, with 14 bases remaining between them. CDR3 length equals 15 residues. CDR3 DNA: TGTGCCAGCAGCCAACTTCAGGGAGGCGGTGAAAAACTGTTTTTT. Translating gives CASSQLQGGGEKLFF.

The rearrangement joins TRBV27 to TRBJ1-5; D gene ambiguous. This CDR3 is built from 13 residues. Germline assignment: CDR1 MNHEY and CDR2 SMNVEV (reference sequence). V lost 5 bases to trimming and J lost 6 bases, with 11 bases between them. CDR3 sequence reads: CASSPRLVQPQHF. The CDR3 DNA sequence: TGTGCCAGCAGTCCCCGCTTGGTTCAGCCCCAGCATTTT.

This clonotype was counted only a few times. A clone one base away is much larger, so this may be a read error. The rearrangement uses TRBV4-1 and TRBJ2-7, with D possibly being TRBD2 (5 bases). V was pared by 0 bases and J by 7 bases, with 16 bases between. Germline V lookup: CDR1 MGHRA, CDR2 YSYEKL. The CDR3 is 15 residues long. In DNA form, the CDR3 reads TGCGCCAGCAGCCAAGATAAACGGGGATCTTGGGAGCAGTACTTC. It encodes CASSQDKRGSWEQYF.